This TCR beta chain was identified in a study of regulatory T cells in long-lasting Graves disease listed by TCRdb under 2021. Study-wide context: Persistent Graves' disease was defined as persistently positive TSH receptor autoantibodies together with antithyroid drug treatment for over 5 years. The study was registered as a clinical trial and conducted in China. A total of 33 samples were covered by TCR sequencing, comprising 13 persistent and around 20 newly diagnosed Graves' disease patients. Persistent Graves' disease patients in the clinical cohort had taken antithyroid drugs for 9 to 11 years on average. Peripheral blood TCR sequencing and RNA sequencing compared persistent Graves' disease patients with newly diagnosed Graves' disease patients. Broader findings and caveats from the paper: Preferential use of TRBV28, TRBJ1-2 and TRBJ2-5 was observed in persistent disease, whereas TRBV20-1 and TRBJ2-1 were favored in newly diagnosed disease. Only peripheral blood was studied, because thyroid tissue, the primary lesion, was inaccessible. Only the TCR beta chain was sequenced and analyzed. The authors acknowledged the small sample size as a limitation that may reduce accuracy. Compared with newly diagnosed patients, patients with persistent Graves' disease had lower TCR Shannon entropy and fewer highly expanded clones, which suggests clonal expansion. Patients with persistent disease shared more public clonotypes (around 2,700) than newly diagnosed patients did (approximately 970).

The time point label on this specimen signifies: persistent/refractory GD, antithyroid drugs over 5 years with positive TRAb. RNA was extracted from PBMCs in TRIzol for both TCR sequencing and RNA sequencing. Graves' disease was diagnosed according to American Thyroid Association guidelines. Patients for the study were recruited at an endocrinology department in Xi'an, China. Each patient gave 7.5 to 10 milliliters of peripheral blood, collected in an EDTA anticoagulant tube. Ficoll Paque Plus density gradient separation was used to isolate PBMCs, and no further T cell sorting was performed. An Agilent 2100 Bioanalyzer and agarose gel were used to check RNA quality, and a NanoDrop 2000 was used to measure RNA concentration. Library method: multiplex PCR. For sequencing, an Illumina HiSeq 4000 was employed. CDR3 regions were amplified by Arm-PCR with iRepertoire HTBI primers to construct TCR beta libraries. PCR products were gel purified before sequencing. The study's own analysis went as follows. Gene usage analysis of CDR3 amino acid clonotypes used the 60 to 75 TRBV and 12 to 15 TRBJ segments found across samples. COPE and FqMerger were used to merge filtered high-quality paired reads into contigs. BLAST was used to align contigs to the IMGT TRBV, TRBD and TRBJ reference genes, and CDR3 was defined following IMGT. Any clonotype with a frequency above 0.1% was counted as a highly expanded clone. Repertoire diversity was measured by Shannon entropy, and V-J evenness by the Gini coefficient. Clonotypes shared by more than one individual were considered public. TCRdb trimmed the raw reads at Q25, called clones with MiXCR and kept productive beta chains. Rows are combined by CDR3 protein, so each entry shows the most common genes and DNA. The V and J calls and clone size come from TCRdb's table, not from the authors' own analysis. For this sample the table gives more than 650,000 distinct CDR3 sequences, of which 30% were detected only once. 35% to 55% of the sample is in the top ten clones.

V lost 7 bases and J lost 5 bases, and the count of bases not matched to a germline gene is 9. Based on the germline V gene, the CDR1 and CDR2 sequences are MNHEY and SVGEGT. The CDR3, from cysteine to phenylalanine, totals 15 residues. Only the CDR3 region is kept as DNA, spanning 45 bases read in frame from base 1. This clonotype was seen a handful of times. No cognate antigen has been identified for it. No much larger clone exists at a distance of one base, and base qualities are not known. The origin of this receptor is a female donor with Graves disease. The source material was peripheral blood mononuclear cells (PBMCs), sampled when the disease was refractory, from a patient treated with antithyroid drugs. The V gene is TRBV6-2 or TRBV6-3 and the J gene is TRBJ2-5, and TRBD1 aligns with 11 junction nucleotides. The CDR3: CASTTGQGAWETQYF. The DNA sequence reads TGTGCCAGCACAACCGGACAGGGGGCGTGGGAGACCCAGTACTTC.